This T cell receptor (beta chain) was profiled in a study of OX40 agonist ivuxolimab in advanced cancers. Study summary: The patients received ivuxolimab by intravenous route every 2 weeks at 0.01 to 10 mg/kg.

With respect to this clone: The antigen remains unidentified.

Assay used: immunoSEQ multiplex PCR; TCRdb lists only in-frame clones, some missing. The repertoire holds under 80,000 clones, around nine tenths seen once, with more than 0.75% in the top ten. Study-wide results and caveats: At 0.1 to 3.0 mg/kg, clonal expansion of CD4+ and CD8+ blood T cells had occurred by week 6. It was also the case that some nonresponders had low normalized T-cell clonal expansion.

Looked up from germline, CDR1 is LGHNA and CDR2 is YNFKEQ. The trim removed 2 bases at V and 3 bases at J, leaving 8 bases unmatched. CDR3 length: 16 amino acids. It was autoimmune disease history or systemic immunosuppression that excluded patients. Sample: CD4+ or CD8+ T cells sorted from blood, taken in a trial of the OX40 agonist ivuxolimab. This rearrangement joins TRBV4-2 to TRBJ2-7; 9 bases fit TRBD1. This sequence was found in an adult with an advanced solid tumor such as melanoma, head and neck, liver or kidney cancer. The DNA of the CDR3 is TGTGCCAGCAGCCAACAACCGGGACAGGGTCACTACGAGCAGTACTTC. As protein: CASSQQPGQGHYEQYF.